The next 9 T cell receptor beta chains were all read from a single sample in a study of CD8 T cells in Susac syndrome. It was with random hexamers that about 0.45 to 1 ug RNA was reverse transcribed. TCRdb independently ran MiXCR on the immunoSEQ multiplex PCR reads; one entry per CDR3 protein. The sample includes approximately 280,000 distinct CDR3 sequences, about 85% of them seen just once. Sample: CD8+ T cells from PBMCs. Source of these receptors: a human donor with multiple sclerosis.

V and J are TRBV7-6 and TRBJ2-3; 7 nucleotides agree with TRBD2. Germline CDR1 reads SGHVS; CDR2 reads FNYEAQ. V dropped 5 bases and J dropped 1; count of bases not matched to a gene: 15. The CDR3 contains 18 residues. CDR3 amino acids: CASSRGRGGEDGTDTQYF. DNA of the CDR3: TGTGCCAGCAGCCGGGGGAGGGGAGGTGAAGACGGCACAGATACGCAGTATTTT.

With regard to this clonotype: The junction differs from germline at one of its ends, possibly a read error. The chain recombines TRBV6-6 with TRBJ2-4, with 8 positions matching TRBD2. Per germline, CDR1 MNHNY and CDR2 SVGAGI (reference sequence). The CDR3 is made up of 12 amino acids. CDR3 protein: CAGSAGLATQYF. CDR3 DNA: TGTGCCGGCAGTGCAGGACTAGCCACTCAGTACTTC.

CDR3 protein: CATSTQGSGSHEQYF. As DNA, the CDR3 is TGTGCCACCAGCACCCAAGGGAGCGGGAGCCACGAGCAGTACTTC. The chain couples TRBV15 to TRBJ2-7; 8 bases are shared with TRBD2. The CDR3 length is 15 residues. CDR1 LNHNV and CDR2 YYDKDF come from the germline V gene (reference sequence). V was clipped by 4 bases and J by 5 bases; unmatched bases: 10.

The chain combines TRBV2 with TRBJ1-1, with 7 bases lining up with TRBD1. The junction had 3 bases not matched to a gene; V was cut back by 9 bases and J by 5 bases. CDR1 and CDR2 from the germline V gene are SNHLY and FYNNEI. The CDR3 extends over 11 amino acids. The CDR3 bases are TGTGCCAGTTTCAGGGGGACTGAAGCTTTCTTT. Translation gives CASFRGTEAFF.

The chain uses TRBV27 and TRBJ1-5, with 9 bases matching TRBD1. The CDR3 extends over 15 amino acids. Trimming cost V 3 bases and J 3 bases; bases outside gene matches: 3. Germline loops: CDR1 MNHEY, CDR2 SMNVEV (reference sequence). The CDR3 spells CASSLTGGPNQPQHF. As DNA, the CDR3 is TGTGCCAGCAGTTTGACAGGGGGGCCCAATCAGCCCCAGCATTTT.

J is TRBJ1-1 and V is TRBV5-5; 8 bases agree with TRBD1. V trimming: 2 bases; J trimming: 3 bases; junction bases outside the gene matches: 9. The length of the CDR3 is 16 residues. From germline, CDR1 is SGHKS and CDR2 YYEKEE (reference sequence). The CDR3 sequence is CASSFRQGALDTEAFF. Here the CDR3 DNA reads TGTGCCAGCAGCTTTCGGCAGGGGGCATTGGACACTGAAGCTTTCTTT.

This sequence joins TRBV7-9 and TRBJ2-3; 11 nucleotides match TRBD2. Germline V lookup: CDR1 SEHNR, CDR2 FQNEAQ (reference sequence). Trimming took 3 bases from V and 4 from J; bases not matched to a gene: 12. The CDR3 extends over 18 amino acids. This chain's CDR3 is CASSFPLAGGPSADTQYF. The CDR3 DNA reads as TGTGCCAGCAGCTTTCCCTTAGCGGGAGGGCCCTCCGCAGATACGCAGTATTTT.

This clonotype was detected a few times. This chain joins TRBV6-5 and TRBJ2-1; TRBD2 might be the D (6 bases). The CDR3 is 15 amino acids. The V gene lost 0 bases and the J gene lost 3 bases, with 9 bases spanning the gap. The germline gives CDR1 MNHEY, CDR2 SVGAGI. The CDR3: CASSYSWEVYNEQFF. The DNA for the CDR3 is TGTGCCAGCAGTTACTCGTGGGAGGTCTACAATGAGCAGTTCTTC.

This clonotype was counted between two and nine times. The chain carries TRBV27 and TRBJ2-3; no definite D call. The CDR3 consists of 15 residues. The germline V gene encodes CDR1 MNHEY and CDR2 SMNVEV (reference sequence). V was clipped by 2 bases and J by 0 bases, with 9 bases between them. The CDR3 here is CASSLVRGSTDTQYF. The CDR3 DNA is TGTGCCAGCAGTTTAGTGAGAGGTAGCACAGATACGCAGTATTTT.